A selection of T cell receptor beta chains follows, all from one sample in a study of type 1 regulatory T cells. Their cognate antigens are unknown. TCRdb fed the reads into MiXCR, producing one record per CDR3 protein. The table lists around 62,000 distinct CDR3 sequences, roughly three fifths of them singletons. Sequenced material: cultured T cells, either the whole culture or a sorted T cell fraction (not recorded which). These receptors were collected from a human donor in good health. Each CDR3 is given with its conserved first and last residue. The D gene is left open where the match is weak. Clone size is given for some rows only: seen once, a few or many times, or a class if the clone is expanded.

- TRBJ2-3 - TRBV12-3/TRBV12-4 CASSSRLGEQYF TGTGCCAGCAGCTCACGACTAGGTGAGCAGTATTTT
few TRBJ1-5 - TRBV27 CASSRGDGNQPQHF TGTGCCAGCAGTCGAGGGGATGGCAATCAGCCCCAGCATTTT
- TRBJ2-5 - TRBV6-2/TRBV6-3 CASSSTGRETQYF TGTGCCAGCAGTTCCACAGGGCGAGAGACCCAGTACTTC
- TRBJ1-3 - TRBV7-9 CASSLLSSGNTIYF TGTGCCAGCAGCTTATTAAGCTCTGGAAACACCATATATTTT
once TRBJ1-5 - TRBV4-3 CASSQSGSSNQPQHF TGCGCCAGCAGCCAGTCAGGGAGCAGCAATCAGCCCCAGCATTTT
once TRBJ2-3 TRBD2 TRBV20-1 CSALYSGTSAVSTDTQYF TGCAGTGCTCTCTACTCCGGGACTAGCGCAGTTAGCACAGATACGCAGTATTTT
- TRBJ2-7 - TRBV7-9 CASSLTDVGYEQYF TGTGCCAGCAGCTTGACAGACGTCGGGTACGAGCAGTACTTC
- TRBJ2-7 TRBD1 TRBV7-2 CASSLDSWGQASYEQYF TGTGCCAGCAGCTTAGATTCATGGGGACAGGCCTCCTACGAGCAGTACTTC
- TRBJ2-1 - TRBV25-1 CASSEMGQGKEQFF TGTGCCAGCAGTGAAATGGGTCAGGGAAAAGAGCAGTTCTTC
- TRBJ1-1 - TRBV12-3/TRBV12-4 CANRPWGSTEAFF TGTGCCAACAGACCCTGGGGGAGTACTGAAGCTTTCTTT
- TRBJ1-1 - TRBV20-1 CSARDGAFTGAFF TGCAGTGCTAGAGATGGCGCTTTCACGGGGGCTTTCTTT
- TRBJ2-3 TRBD2 TRBV29-1 CSVEDPFSGSPTDTQYF TGCAGCGTTGAAGACCCCTTCAGCGGGAGCCCCACAGATACGCAGTATTTT
- TRBJ2-3 - TRBV2 CATPDTRKDSDTQYF TGTGCCACCCCGGACACAAGAAAGGACTCAGATACGCAGTATTTT